This T cell receptor (beta chain) was obtained from a study of blood T cell repertoires in COVID-19. Across the study: From the United States, Italy and Spain came samples of acute and convalescent COVID-19. From T cells, B-cell-depleted T cells, or PBMCs came the material, which was cDNA or gDNA.

The cohort comprised adults aged about 18 to 100 years residing in about 25 US areas. In the source study's methods: Reference gene primers were amplified, and this amplification served to estimate nucleated cell counts. Measured with immunoSEQ multiplex PCR; TCRdb has only the in-frame clones, and not every one. Clone size and V and J calls were adopted from that table, with D and trimming inferred from the DNA. The sample contains about 200,000 clones, 82% of which appear only once. The V end lost 0 bases, the J end lost 10 bases, and 7 bases lay between the germline ends. The CDR3 has 11 residues. Germline CDR1 SQVTM, CDR2 ANQGSEA.

The V gene is TRBV29-1, the J gene TRBJ2-1, with D perhaps TRBD2 (5 bases). This receptor was taken from a woman aged 55-70 years with acute COVID-19. The specimen was PBMCs or T cells enriched from blood (not recorded which). The CDR3 region has the DNA TGCAGCGTTGAAGATCCGGGGGAGCAGTTCTTC. It translates to CSVEDPGEQFF.